Following are 28 T cell receptor beta chains from one sample sequenced in a study of cytomegalovirus exposure and HLA in healthy donors. Researchers ran the PCR with 60 Vbeta and 13 Jbeta primers. The data were produced by immunoSEQ multiplex PCR, yet TCRdb's version contains in-frame clones alone and is incomplete. The sample yields approximately 170,000 clones, around 63% seen once. Sequenced input: PBMCs. These TCRs come from a woman younger than 35 in good health and CMV-seropositive.

In this sample, this clone turned up once. This chain joins TRBV29-1 and TRBJ1-3; 10 nucleotides align to TRBD1. J was trimmed by 0 bases and V by 1 base; bases with no gene match: 9. Germline V gene lookup returns CDR1 SQVTM and CDR2 ANQGSEA. The length of the CDR3 is 18 residues. CDR3 region: CSVEGEWGTGDSGNTIYF. The CDR3 DNA reads TGCAGCGTTGAAGGCGAGTGGGGGACAGGGGACTCTGGAAACACCATATATTTT.

The table lists this clone with a few counts. The chain is built from TRBV5-1 and TRBJ2-7; 11 nucleotides agree with TRBD2. This CDR3 spans 18 amino acids. Germline CDR1 is SGHRS and CDR2 is YFSETQ. V gave up 4 bases and J gave up 4 bases; unmatched junction bases: 16. CDR3 protein: CASSPSAVASGRSYEQYF. As DNA, the CDR3 is TGCGCCAGCAGCCCCTCCGCCGTTGCTAGCGGGAGGAGTTACGAGCAGTACTTC.

In this sample, this clone turned up a few times. This chain joins TRBV18 and TRBJ1-3, with a weak D call TRBD1 (5 bases). CDR1 and CDR2 (germline): KGHSH, LQKENI. This CDR3 has 15 residues. V was pared by 6 bases and J by 4 bases, with 16 bases between. CDR3 region: CASSLGGTEGNTIYF. DNA for the CDR3: TGTGCCAGCTCTCTCGGCGGGACGGAGGGAAACACCATATATTTT.

The V and J genes are TRBV7-9 and TRBJ2-7; D might be TRBD2 (6 bases). Trimming stripped 9 bases from V and 3 bases from J, with 18 bases between. There are 14 residues in the CDR3. CDR1 and CDR2 (germline): SEHNR, FQNEAQ (reference sequence). CDR3 nucleotide sequence: TGTGCCAGTAAACCGCACGGGGACTTCTACGAGCAGTACTTC. It specifies CASKPHGDFYEQYF. The full variable domain, in which reference TRBV7-9 and TRBJ2-7 provide the parts outside the CDR3, is DTGVSQNPRHKITKRGQNVTFRCDPISEHNRLYWYRQTLGQGPEFLTYFQNEAQLEKSRLLSDRFSAERPKGSFSTLEIQRTEQGDSAMYLCASKPHGDFYEQYFGPGTRLTVT.

The V gene is TRBV6-1, the J gene TRBJ1-5; D may be TRBD1 (6 bases). CDR3 length: 15 residues. The V end was cut by 8 bases, the J end by 5 bases, with 19 bases between. Germline CDR1 is MNHNS and CDR2 is SASEGT. CDR3 nucleotide sequence: TGTGCCAGCTCTTCCAGTAGGGACACCTATCAGCCCCAGCATTTT. Its protein product is CASSSSRDTYQPQHF.

In this sample, this clone turned up a few times. The V and J genes are TRBV20-1 and TRBJ2-7; the D is unclear. Germline values: CDR1 DFQATT, CDR2 SNEGSKA (reference sequence). The germline V and J ends were trimmed by 3 bases and 6 bases, with 9 bases remaining between them. The CDR3 consists of 11 residues. The CDR3 here is CSARIGSEQYF. The CDR3 DNA is TGCAGTGCTAGGATCGGGTCCGAGCAGTACTTC.

This chain uses TRBV7-3 with TRBJ2-3, with 11 nucleotides matching TRBD2. The V and J ends lost 5 bases and 6 bases, in that order; junction bases with no gene match: 10. The CDR3 consists of 16 residues. Germline lookup yields CDR1 SGHTA and CDR2 FQGTGA. The CDR3 region has the DNA TGTGCCAGCAGCCCCGAACTAGCGGGGGCCCGGGATACGCAGTATTTT. Its translation: CASSPELAGARDTQYF. The complete variable domain, with remaining parts taken from reference TRBV7-3 and TRBJ2-3, reads GAGVSQTPSNKVTEKGKYVELRCDPISGHTALYWYRQSLGQGPEFLIYFQGTGAADDSGLPNDRFFAVRPEGSVSTLKIQRTERGDSAVYLCASSPELAGARDTQYFGPGTRLTVL.

This clone was counted a few times. CDR3 bases: TGTGCCAGCAGCGTAGTTCCCCAGAATGAGCAGTTCTTC. Translating it yields CASSVVPQNEQFF. J is TRBJ2-1 and V is TRBV9; no firm D call. Between the trimmed V and J ends, which lost 0 bases and 7 bases, there was a span of 8 bases. This CDR3 comprises 13 residues. From germline, CDR1 is SGDLS and CDR2 YYNGEE.

V is TRBV2 and J is TRBJ2-7; D is unclear. Germline V gene lookup returns CDR1 SNHLY and CDR2 FYNNEI. CDR3 length: 11 amino acids. V shed 7 bases and J shed 3 bases, with 7 bases lying between them. CDR3: CASKEDYEQYF. The CDR3 coding sequence is TGTGCCAGCAAAGAGGACTACGAGCAGTACTTC.

CDR3: CASSPYRVDTGELFF. The CDR3 DNA sequence: TGTGCCAGCAGCCCCTACAGGGTGGACACCGGGGAGCTGTTTTTT. The chain is built from TRBV14 and TRBJ2-2, with a tentative D call TRBD1 (6 bases). CDR1 is SGHDN and CDR2 is FVKESK in the germline V gene. V lost 4 bases to trimming and J lost 3 bases, with 12 bases between them. The CDR3 spans 15 residues.

There are a few counts of this clone. The V gene is TRBV7-9, the J gene TRBJ2-7; D is perhaps TRBD1 (6 bases). V was shortened by 2 bases and J by 5 bases, with 10 bases between the two germline ends. Germline V lookup: CDR1 SEHNR, CDR2 FQNEAQ (reference sequence). The CDR3 length is 13 residues. The CDR3 DNA reads as TGTGCCAGCAGCTTAACAGGGCCCAACGAGCAGTACTTC. The encoded protein is CASSLTGPNEQYF.

V and J are TRBV9 and TRBJ2-1, with D perhaps matching TRBD2 (6 bases). The CDR3 contains 20 residues. V was trimmed by 0 bases and J by 0 bases, leaving 22 bases between them. Germline V gives CDR1 SGDLS, CDR2 YYNGEE. The CDR3 nucleotides read TGTGCCAGCAGCGTAGTATCCCCCTCCCGCGGGAATAGCTCCTACAATGAGCAGTTCTTC. It yields the protein CASSVVSPSRGNSSYNEQFF.

The chain is built from TRBV6-6 and TRBJ2-2; 7 bases are a match to TRBD2. Trimming removed 6 bases from V and 6 bases from J; junction bases left unmatched: 13. Germline-derived CDR1 and CDR2 are MNHNY and SVGAGI (reference sequence). The CDR3 is 16 amino acids. As DNA, the CDR3 is TGTGCCAGCAGCCGAGGTCCCCGCGGGAGTGCCGGGGAGCTGTTTTTT. Amino acids: CASSRGPRGSAGELFF.

This sequence joins TRBV4-3 and TRBJ2-5, with 10 bases identical to TRBD1. The J segment lost 2 bases and the V segment lost 4 bases, leaving 10 bases of the junction unmatched. The CDR3 loop spans 17 amino acids. Germline loops: CDR1 LGHNA, CDR2 YSLEER. The CDR3 sequence: CASSPGQGSPRQETQYF. The CDR3 DNA reads TGCGCCAGCAGCCCGGGACAGGGGTCGCCCAGACAAGAGACCCAGTACTTC.

The chain employs TRBV2 and TRBJ1-1; possible D gene TRBD1, 5 bases. Trimming shortened V by 4 bases and J by 1 base, and 7 bases separated the two germline ends. The CDR3 has 13 amino acids. In germline, CDR1 is SNHLY, CDR2 FYNNEI. In DNA, the CDR3 is TGTGCCAGCAGTGGGGGGGGGAACACTGAAGCTTTCTTT. It codes for CASSGGGNTEAFF.

The chain carries TRBV28 and TRBJ1-1; TRBD1 matches at 8 bases. This CDR3 has 14 amino acids. Trimming took 7 bases from V and 2 from J; bases not matched to a gene: 6. Germline V gene sequence: CDR1 MDHEN, CDR2 SYDVKM. This CDR3 reads CASIAGGFNTEAFF. The CDR3, as DNA: TGTGCCAGCATCGCAGGGGGCTTCAACACTGAAGCTTTCTTT. The complete variable domain, with remaining parts taken from reference TRBV28 and TRBJ1-1, reads DVKVTQSSRYLVKRTGEKVFLECVQDMDHENMFWYRQDPGLGLRLIYFSYDVKMKEKGDIPEGYSVSREKKERFSLILESASTNQTSMYLCASIAGGFNTEAFFGQGTRLTVV.

The V gene is TRBV6-5, the J gene TRBJ2-3; 10 bases align to TRBD2. Germline CDR1 and CDR2: MNHEY and SVGAGI. V lost 8 bases and J lost 4; bases outside the gene matches: 9. The CDR3 is 15 residues long. CDR3 bases: TGTGCCAGCGGACCTAGCGGGGGATACTCAGATACGCAGTATTTT. It codes for CASGPSGGYSDTQYF.

The CDR3 sequence is CASSSGVGSGQPQHF. As DNA, the CDR3 is TGTGCCAGCAGCTCTGGCGTAGGGTCGGGGCAGCCCCAGCATTTT. This chain links TRBV7-8 with TRBJ1-5; D is undetermined. Trimming took off 4 bases at V and 7 bases at J, with 17 bases between the two ends. Germline-derived CDR1 and CDR2 are SGHVS and FQNEAQ. This CDR3 has 15 residues.

This chain connects TRBV30 to TRBJ2-5; D ambiguous. TRBJ2-7 explains the end of the DNA better; the J call may be wrong. The CDR3 has 13 amino acids. Germline V lookup: CDR1 GTSNPN, CDR2 SVGIG (reference sequence). CDR3 sequence reads: CAWSPDSEYEQYF. In DNA form, the CDR3 reads TGTGCCTGGAGCCCTGACTCCGAGTACGAGCAGTACTTC.

The V gene is TRBV7-8, the J gene TRBJ1-1; 11 bases agree with TRBD1. The V gene end was trimmed by 1 base and the J gene end by 4 bases; junction bases not matched to a gene: 14. CDR1 SGHVS and CDR2 FQNEAQ come from the germline V gene. The CDR3 spans 19 residues. CDR3 amino acids: CASSLDPWTGGRDGTEAFF. The CDR3 nucleotides read TGTGCCAGCAGCTTAGACCCTTGGACAGGGGGCCGTGATGGCACTGAAGCTTTCTTT.

This sequence joins TRBV5-1 and TRBJ1-2; 8 positions match TRBD1. The CDR3 covers 13 residues. Trimming removed 3 bases from V and 7 bases from J; junction bases left unmatched: 5. Germline CDR1 is SGHRS and CDR2 is YFSETQ. The CDR3 nucleotides are TGCGCCAGCAGCTCGGGACAGGCGAGTGGCTACACCTTC. Amino acid sequence: CASSSGQASGYTF.

CDR3 DNA: TGTGCCAGCAGCTTACAAGGGGCGATCGGGGAGCTGTTTTTT. Its translation: CASSLQGAIGELFF. The chain is built from TRBV7-2 and TRBJ2-2, with a possible D match to TRBD1 (5 bases). V lost 2 bases to trimming and J lost 7 bases, with 11 bases between them. The CDR3 runs to 14 residues. CDR1 and CDR2 from the germline V gene are SGHTA and FQGNSA.

V and J are TRBV19 and TRBJ2-5; 12 bases line up with TRBD1. This CDR3 comprises 14 residues. Looked up from germline, CDR1 is LNHDA and CDR2 is SQIVND (reference sequence). After removal of 7 bases from V and 4 bases from J, the junction contained 4 bases not matched to a gene. The CDR3 region is CASKRDRGRETQYF. CDR3 sequence (DNA): TGTGCCAGTAAGAGGGACAGGGGGCGAGAGACCCAGTACTTC.

V usage is TRBV5-4 and J usage is TRBJ1-1, with 10 bases identical to TRBD1. The germline V gene encodes CDR1 SGHNT and CDR2 YYREEE (reference sequence). This CDR3 is 15 amino acids long. Trimming cost V 5 bases and J 2 bases; bases outside gene matches: 6. CDR3 nucleotide sequence: TGTGCCAGCAGGTTACGACAGGGGGCAAACACTGAAGCTTTCTTT. It yields the protein CASRLRQGANTEAFF.

The V call is TRBV19, the J call TRBJ2-2, with a tentative D call TRBD2 (5 bases). The ends were cut back, 4 bases at V and 6 bases at J, with 9 bases in the middle. The germline gives CDR1 LNHDA, CDR2 SQIVND (reference sequence). This CDR3 contains 13 residues. CDR3 loop: CASSKASPGELFF. The CDR3 nucleotides read TGTGCCAGTAGTAAGGCTAGCCCCGGGGAGCTGTTTTTT.

The genes are TRBV27 and TRBJ2-2; 7 positions agree with TRBD2. Per the germline V gene, CDR1 is MNHEY and CDR2 is SMNVEV (reference sequence). The J segment lost 7 bases and the V segment lost 8 bases, leaving 10 bases of the junction unmatched. The length of the CDR3 is 14 residues. CDR3 region: CASGLRENVGELFF. The CDR3 DNA follows: TGTGCCAGCGGGCTGCGGGAGAACGTCGGGGAGCTGTTTTTT.

This chain links TRBV7-5 with TRBJ2-2; the table assigns TRBD2, which was not confirmed against the DNA. TRBV7-5 is listed as a pseudogene. This CDR3 has 21 amino acids. The CDR3 loop is CARSSGRELAGGLQNTGELFF. The CDR3 nucleotides are TGTGCCAGAAGCTCGGGCCGGGAACTAGCGGGGGGGCTACAGAACACCGGGGAGCTGTTTTTT.

The V and J genes are TRBV6-4 and TRBJ1-2, with no clear D. Germline CDR1 is MRHNA and CDR2 is SNTAGT. This CDR3 is built from 13 residues. V lost 2 bases to trimming and J lost 4 bases, with 8 bases between them. CDR3 sequence: CASSDTFGYGYTF. The CDR3 region has the DNA TGTGCCAGCAGTGACACTTTTGGCTATGGCTACACCTTC.